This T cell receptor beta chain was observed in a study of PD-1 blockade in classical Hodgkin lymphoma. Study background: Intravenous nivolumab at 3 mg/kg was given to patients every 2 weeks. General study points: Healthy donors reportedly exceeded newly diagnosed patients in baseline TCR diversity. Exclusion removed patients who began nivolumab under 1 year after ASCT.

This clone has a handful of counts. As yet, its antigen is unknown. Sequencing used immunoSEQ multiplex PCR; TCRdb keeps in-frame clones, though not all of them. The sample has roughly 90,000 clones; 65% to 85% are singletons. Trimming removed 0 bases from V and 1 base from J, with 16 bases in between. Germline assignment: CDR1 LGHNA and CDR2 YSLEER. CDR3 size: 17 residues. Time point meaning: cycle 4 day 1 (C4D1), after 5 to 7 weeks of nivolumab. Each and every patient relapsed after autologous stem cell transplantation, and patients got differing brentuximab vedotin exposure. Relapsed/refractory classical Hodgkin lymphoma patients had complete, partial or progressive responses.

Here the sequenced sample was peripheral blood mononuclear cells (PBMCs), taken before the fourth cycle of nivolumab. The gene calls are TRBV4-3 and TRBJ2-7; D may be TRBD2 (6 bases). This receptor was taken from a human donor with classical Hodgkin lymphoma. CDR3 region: CASSQDSEGAISYEQYF. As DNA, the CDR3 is TGCGCCAGCAGCCAAGATTCGGAGGGAGCTATTTCCTACGAGCAGTACTTC.